This T cell receptor beta chain was sequenced in a study of ipilimumab plus nivolumab after autologous stem cell transplantation. For the study at large: Median doses per patient: roughly 5 ipilimumab, fewer than ten nivolumab. Study conclusions and caveats: Per the authors, repertoire, Treg and microbiota data justify further study.

A remark on this clone: Its antigen remains unidentified. One junction end disagrees with the germline gene, perhaps due to a read error.

The CDR3 spans 15 residues. Here immunoSEQ multiplex PCR was the method, and the copy in TCRdb shows in-frame clones only, minus some. The repertoire consists of more than 20,000 clones, with about three quarters occurring once and the leading ten covering about a fifth. Sequenced material: PBMCs, taken in a trial of ipilimumab plus nivolumab as post-transplant consolidation. This chain joins TRBV5-3 and TRBJ2-7; D is possibly TRBD2 (6 bases). TRBV5-3 falls under the ORF class, with uncertain function. The receptor's source is a male donor with diffuse large B-cell lymphoma. The CDR3 DNA reads TGTGCCAGCAGCTTGGGAGGTGTAGCTGTCTACGAGCAGTACTTC. As protein: CASSLGGVAVYEQYF.